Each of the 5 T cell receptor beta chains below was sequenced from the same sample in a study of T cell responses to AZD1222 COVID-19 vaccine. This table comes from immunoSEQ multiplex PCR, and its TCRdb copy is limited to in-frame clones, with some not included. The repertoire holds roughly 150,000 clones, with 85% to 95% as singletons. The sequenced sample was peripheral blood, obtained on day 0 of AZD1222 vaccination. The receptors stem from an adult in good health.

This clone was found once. The CDR3 here is CASSTTGTGSTEAFF. In DNA, the CDR3 is TGTGCCAGCAGTACTACCGGGACAGGGTCCACTGAAGCTTTCTTT. The chain links TRBV6-5 to TRBJ1-1, with 9 bases matching TRBD1. Trimming took 5 bases from V and 4 from J; bases not matched to a gene: 8. Germline V gene lookup returns CDR1 MNHEY and CDR2 SVGAGI. There are 15 residues in the CDR3.

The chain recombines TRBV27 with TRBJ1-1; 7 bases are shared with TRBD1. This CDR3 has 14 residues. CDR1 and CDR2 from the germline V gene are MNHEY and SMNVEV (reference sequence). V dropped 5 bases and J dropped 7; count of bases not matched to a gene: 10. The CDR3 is CASSPDRRTYEAFF. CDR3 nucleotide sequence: TGTGCCAGCAGTCCGGACAGGCGCACGTATGAAGCTTTCTTT.

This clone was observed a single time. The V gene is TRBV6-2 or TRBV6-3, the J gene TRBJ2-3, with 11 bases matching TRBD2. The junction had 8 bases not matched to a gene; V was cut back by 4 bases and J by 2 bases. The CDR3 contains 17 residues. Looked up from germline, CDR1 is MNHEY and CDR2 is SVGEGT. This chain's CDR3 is CASSSWAGLAATDTQYF. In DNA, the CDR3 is TGTGCCAGCAGTTCTTGGGCGGGACTAGCGGCCACAGATACGCAGTATTTT.

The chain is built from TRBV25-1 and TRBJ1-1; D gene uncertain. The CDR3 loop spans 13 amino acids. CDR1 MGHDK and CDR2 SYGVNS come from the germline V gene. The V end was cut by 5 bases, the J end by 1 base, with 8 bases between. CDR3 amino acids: CASSFATNTEAFF. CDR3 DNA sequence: TGTGCCAGCAGTTTCGCTACGAACACTGAAGCTTTCTTT.

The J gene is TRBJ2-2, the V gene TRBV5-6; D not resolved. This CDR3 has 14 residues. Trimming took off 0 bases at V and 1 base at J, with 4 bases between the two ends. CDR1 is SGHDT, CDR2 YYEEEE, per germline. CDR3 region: CASSLGRNTGELFF. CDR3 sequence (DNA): TGTGCCAGCAGCTTGGGACGGAACACCGGGGAGCTGTTTTTT.